The T cell receptor (beta chain) described here comes from a study of metastatic and nonmetastatic thyroid tumors. Study-level background: It was across blood and tumor or nodule tissue from malignant and benign thyroid patients that repertoires were compared. Study-level results: Malignant tumors reportedly showed significantly higher TCR beta diversity than benign nodules in both blood and tumor.

Every patient underwent thyroid surgery untreated. With regard to this clone: Its antigen is unknown. A junction boundary mismatches the germline segment, possibly from a read error.

This CDR3 comprises 17 residues. Germline V lookup: CDR1 MNHEY, CDR2 SMNVEV (reference sequence). Per the study methods: A distant-metastasis classifier for papillary thyroid cancer was built using CDR3 differences across clinicopathological groups. TCRdb re-called clones from the PCR reads using MiXCR. These V and J calls originate from TCRdb's pipeline instead of the authors' own analysis. The table shows 30,000 or so clones, with 25% to 30% occurring only once. The sample comprised blood. V usage is TRBV27 and J usage is TRBJ2-6, with TRBD1 as a possible D gene (6 bases). This receptor was taken from a female donor with papillary thyroid cancer or a benign thyroid nodule (not recorded which). Some clones in this sample may be carry-over from other donors' samples. CDR3 residues: CASSPPQGDVWADVLTF. The CDR3, as DNA: TGTGCCAGCAGTCCCCCACAGGGCGACGTCTGGGCCGACGTCCTGACTTTC.